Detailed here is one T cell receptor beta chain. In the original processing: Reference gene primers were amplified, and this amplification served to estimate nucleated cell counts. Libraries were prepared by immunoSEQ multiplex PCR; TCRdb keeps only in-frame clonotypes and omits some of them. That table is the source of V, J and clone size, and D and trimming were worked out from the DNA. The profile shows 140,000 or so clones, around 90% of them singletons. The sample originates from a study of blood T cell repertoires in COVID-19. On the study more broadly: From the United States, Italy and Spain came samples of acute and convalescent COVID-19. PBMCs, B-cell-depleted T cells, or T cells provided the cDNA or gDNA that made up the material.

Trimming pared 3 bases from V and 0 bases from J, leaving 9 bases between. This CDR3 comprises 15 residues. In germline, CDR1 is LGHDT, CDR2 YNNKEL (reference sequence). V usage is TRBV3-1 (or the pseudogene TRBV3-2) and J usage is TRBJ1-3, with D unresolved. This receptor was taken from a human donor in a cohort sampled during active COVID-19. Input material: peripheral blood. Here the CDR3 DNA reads TGTGCCAGCAGCCAGAACTCCGGCTCTGGAAACACCATATATTTT. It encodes CASSQNSGSGNTIYF.